This T cell receptor (beta chain) is from a study of blood T cell repertoires in COVID-19. Libraries were prepared by immunoSEQ multiplex PCR; TCRdb keeps only in-frame clonotypes and omits some of them. The table lists about 370,000 clones, 75% to 90% of them singletons. This clone was found once. The clonotype comes from a man aged 18-30 years who had recovered from COVID-19. Sequenced: PBMCs or T cells enriched from blood (not recorded which).

The CDR3 here is CASSLGRANTGELFF. The CDR3 nucleotides are TGTGCCAGCAGCTTAGGCCGAGCGAACACCGGGGAGCTGTTTTTT. The chain carries TRBV7-2 and TRBJ2-2; D not resolved. This CDR3 comprises 15 residues. Trimming shortened V by 1 base and J by 0 bases, and 6 bases separated the two germline ends. Germline V gene lookup returns CDR1 SGHTA and CDR2 FQGNSA.